The source of this T cell receptor (beta chain) is a study of cytomegalovirus exposure and HLA in healthy donors. Whole-study results and caveats: Prior analysis indicated that the majority of TCR beta V segments exhibited productivity approximately 87% or approximately 30% of the time.

Concerning this clone: What it binds is unknown.

PCR involved 60 Vbeta and 13 Jbeta primers. TCRdb keeps only in-frame clones here, not all; method: immunoSEQ multiplex PCR. The sample data list tens of thousands of clones. Per the germline V gene, CDR1 is GTSNPN and CDR2 is SVGIG (reference sequence). The CDR3 length is 12 residues. The sequence was obtained from a man aged 35 to 55 in good health and CMV-seronegative. The specimen sequenced was PBMCs. The chain uses TRBV30 and TRBJ2-5; 9 nucleotides line up with TRBD2. CDR3 bases: TGTGCAGGACTTAGCGGGGGAGAGACCCAGTACTTC. As protein: CAGLSGGETQYF.